Below, 10 T cell receptor beta chains from the same sample are listed, as sequenced in a study of blood T cells in healthy people across ages. A second roughly 7 to 11 cycle PCR used barcoded and J-beta primers. TCRdb used MiXCR to reprocess the 5' RACE reads, holding one entry per CDR3 protein. This sample has approximately 1,700,000 distinct CDR3 sequences, with roughly two fifths found just once. The sample consisted of blood. Receptor source: a human donor in good health.

The table lists this clonotype with a few counts. This chain connects TRBV7-2 to TRBJ2-7; no reliable D call. CDR1 is SGHTA and CDR2 is FQGNSA in the germline V gene. V lost 1 base and J 4 bases, leaving 8 bases between the germline ends. The CDR3 is 13 amino acids. CDR3 residues: CASSLGGWYEQYF. The CDR3, as DNA: TGTGCCAGCAGCTTAGGTGGATGGTACGAGCAGTACTTC. The variable domain in full, with the rest retrieved from reference TRBV7-2 and TRBJ2-7, is GAGVSQSPSNKVTEKGKDVELRCDPISGHTALYWYRQSLGQGLEFLIYFQGNSAPDKSGLPSDRFSAERTGGSVSTLTIQRTQQEDSAVYLCASSLGGWYEQYFGPGTRLTVT.

CDR3 in DNA: TGTGCCAGCAGCCCGGGTTACGGGACAGGGACTCCAGAGACCCAGTACTTC. As protein: CASSPGYGTGTPETQYF. This chain connects TRBV11-2 to TRBJ2-5; 9 bases align to TRBD1. This CDR3 contains 17 residues. V lost 5 bases, J lost 4 bases, and 14 bases stayed unmatched. Germline CDR1 reads SGHAT; CDR2 reads FQNNGV.

This clonotype has just a few counts. The chain carries TRBV29-1 and TRBJ2-1, with 9 bases identical to TRBD2. This CDR3 is built from 14 residues. The V segment lost 3 bases and the J segment 8 bases; nucleotides outside the gene matches: 8. Germline lookup yields CDR1 SQVTM and CDR2 ANQGSEA. This CDR3 is CSVEKAGGPDEQFF. DNA for the CDR3: TGCAGCGTTGAGAAGGCGGGGGGGCCTGATGAGCAGTTCTTC.

The genes are TRBV20-1 and TRBJ1-1; D may be TRBD1 (5 bases). V was cut by 6 bases and J by 1 base, with 24 bases left in between. The germline CDR1 and CDR2 sequences are DFQATT and SNEGSKA (reference sequence). The CDR3 covers 17 residues. CDR3 in amino acids: CSARPFDRTIPNTEAFF. DNA for the CDR3: TGCAGTGCCAGACCCTTCGACAGAACGATCCCGAACACTGAAGCTTTCTTT.

Ten or more counts support this clonotype. The chain couples TRBV6-6 to TRBJ1-4; D is perhaps TRBD1 (5 bases). CDR1 is MNHNY and CDR2 is SVGAGI in the germline V gene (reference sequence). The CDR3 totals 13 residues. V lost 2 bases to trimming and J lost 7 bases, with 8 bases between them. The CDR3 region is CASSYRGGEKLFF. DNA of the CDR3: TGTGCCAGCAGTTACAGGGGTGGTGAAAAACTGTTTTTT.

The chain carries TRBV18 and TRBJ1-2; D is unresolved. CDR1 is KGHSH, CDR2 LQKENI, per germline. This CDR3 is built from 15 residues. Trimming took off 6 bases at V and 5 bases at J, with 19 bases between the two ends. CDR3 bases: TGTGCCAGCTCCCCGGATAGCGGGGTCCGTTATGGCTACACCTTC. Encoded protein: CASSPDSGVRYGYTF.

Comment on this clonotype: A read error may account for a junction end that differs from germline. The chain uses TRBV5-1 and TRBJ2-2, with D tentatively TRBD1 or TRBD2 (5 bases each). This CDR3 region has 17 residues. CDR1 and CDR2 (germline): SGHRS, YFSETQ. CDR3 in DNA: TGCGCCAGCAGCTTGGTAGGGGCGCAGCTGGGTACCGGGGAGCCGTTTTTT. Protein product: CASSLVGAQLGTGEPFF.

A note on this clonotype: The junction shows a germline mismatch at one end, possibly a read error. The rearrangement joins TRBV6-1 to TRBJ2-3; D might be TRBD1 or TRBD2, each matching 5 bases. This CDR3 has 11 amino acids. From germline, CDR1 is MNHNS and CDR2 SASEGT. The CDR3, as DNA: TGTGCCAGCACGGGGCACGATACGCGGTATTTT. Its protein is CASTGHDTRYF.

The chain has TRBV29-1 and TRBJ1-5; D not certain. The length of the CDR3 is 17 residues. Trimming shortened V by 6 bases and J by 2 bases, and 23 bases separated the two germline ends. Germline V lookup: CDR1 SQVTM, CDR2 ANQGSEA. The CDR3 sequence is CSVREADIEFRNQPQHF. Here the CDR3 DNA reads TGCAGCGTCCGAGAAGCGGATATCGAGTTCCGCAATCAGCCCCAGCATTTT.

The rearrangement uses TRBV27 and TRBJ2-7; TRBD2 is a possible D gene (6 bases). Germline values: CDR1 MNHEY, CDR2 SMNVEV (reference sequence). This CDR3 has 14 amino acids. Deletions cut 1 base from V and 6 bases from J, with 13 bases between. In nucleotides, the CDR3 is TGTGCCAGCAGTTTATGGAGGGCCGAGGGCGAGCAGTACTTC. This codes for CASSLWRAEGEQYF.